The sequence of this T cell receptor (beta chain) was determined in a study of CD8+ T cells in alopecia areata. Germline lookup yields CDR1 SGHVS and CDR2 FQNEAQ. Losses at the gene ends were 5 bases for V and 0 bases for J; bases not matched to a gene: 3. The CDR3 totals 15 residues. As the sequencing template, cDNA was produced by extracting RNA and reverse transcribing it. Clones were sequenced by immunoSEQ multiplex PCR, and TCRdb holds only the in-frame ones, with some missing. The sample has 160,000 or so clones; 67% are singletons. V and J are TRBV7-8 and TRBJ2-7; 11 positions agree with TRBD1. The sample was CD8+ T cells sorted from blood, taken at week 0. The sequence was obtained from a human donor with alopecia areata. CDR3 sequence (DNA): TGTGCCAGCAGCCCGGGGACAGGGGGCTCCTACGAGCAGTACTTC. It is translated as CASSPGTGGSYEQYF.